The clone carrying this T cell receptor beta chain was counted many times. Its antigen is still unknown. RNA served as the template for amplifying TCR beta CDR3 regions. RT-PCR in the first round used HTBI primers; a second-round multiplex PCR followed. TCRdb independently ran MiXCR on the multiplex PCR reads; one entry per CDR3 protein. The data contain about 380,000 distinct CDR3 sequences, 15% of them singletons. This entry comes from a study of Graves' ophthalmopathy and Graves' hyperthyroidism. Regarding the study as a whole: Ophthalmopathy cases were distinguished from stable hyperthyroidism by a 13-signature model, reaching approximately 88% sensitivity and about 80% specificity. The authors also found most expanded thyroid clonotypes above 0.001 frequency in blood.

Trimming took 0 bases from V and 3 from J, leaving 6 bases between them. The germline gives CDR1 SGHTA, CDR2 FQGNSA. The CDR3 runs 14 residues. The chain combines TRBV7-2 with TRBJ1-5; the D gene is possibly TRBD1 (5 bases). The source of this sequence is a woman under 30 with stable Graves' hyperthyroidism. Sequences were obtained from peripheral blood. CDR3 DNA sequence: TGTGCCAGCAGCTTAGCCGGGGCCAATCAGCCCCAGCATTTT. This encodes CASSLAGANQPQHF.